A single sample is the source of the 22 T cell receptor beta chains below, sequenced in a study of blood T cell repertoires in COVID-19. The method was immunoSEQ multiplex PCR; TCRdb's version includes in-frame clones alone and lacks a portion of them. The repertoire holds approximately 230,000 clones, with roughly 84% as singletons. The material sequenced was peripheral blood. The receptors come from a middle-aged woman with active or convalescent COVID-19.

The J gene is TRBJ1-5, the V gene TRBV28, with D perhaps TRBD1 (5 bases). Trimming took off 7 bases at V and 2 bases at J, with 18 bases between the two ends. The CDR3 is made up of 16 amino acids. CDR1 MDHEN and CDR2 SYDVKM come from the germline V gene. The CDR3 region has the DNA TGTGCCAGCAACTCTGCCGGGGGACTCGGCAATCAGCCCCAGCATTTT. Protein sequence: CASNSAGGLGNQPQHF. Combining the CDR3 with reference TRBV28 and TRBJ1-5 gives the whole variable domain DVKVTQSSRYLVKRTGEKVFLECVQDMDHENMFWYRQDPGLGLRLIYFSYDVKMKEKGDIPEGYSVSREKKERFSLILESASTNQTSMYLCASNSAGGLGNQPQHFGDGTRLSIL.

The V and J genes are TRBV7-3 and TRBJ2-3; 9 nucleotides align to TRBD2. The V and J ends lost 2 bases and 4 bases, in that order; junction bases with no gene match: 4. Germline CDR1 and CDR2: SGHTA and FQGTGA. The CDR3 runs to 15 residues. This chain's CDR3 is CASSLRGGAADTQYF. CDR3 DNA sequence: TGTGCCAGCAGCTTACGCGGGGGGGCCGCAGATACGCAGTATTTT.

There are a few counts of this clone. This sequence joins TRBV4-2 and TRBJ1-3; D unresolved. The CDR3 covers 15 residues. Trimming removed 1 base at V and 0 bases at J, with 7 bases between. The V gene's germline CDR1 is LGHNA and CDR2 YNFKEQ. The CDR3 coding sequence is TGTGCCAGCAGCCAAGGTCGGGACTCTGGAAACACCATATATTTT. Translating it yields CASSQGRDSGNTIYF.

V usage is TRBV24-1 and J usage is TRBJ1-1; TRBD1 aligns across 9 bases. Germline assignment: CDR1 KGHDR and CDR2 SFDVKD. CDR3 length: 16 amino acids. Trimming cost V 2 bases and J 0 bases; bases outside gene matches: 3. CDR3 bases: TGTGCCACCAGTGATTCGGGACAGGGAATGAACACTGAAGCTTTCTTT. Translating it yields CATSDSGQGMNTEAFF.

V gene TRBV30 combines with J gene TRBJ1-4; D remains ambiguous. The V end was cut by 3 bases, the J end by 7 bases, with 12 bases between. Germline V gene data show CDR1 as GTSNPN and CDR2 as SVGIG (reference sequence). CDR3 length: 13 amino acids. The CDR3, as DNA: TGTGCCTGGAGGGGCGGGCAGGTTGAAAAACTGTTTTTT. It yields the protein CAWRGGQVEKLFF.

The V gene is TRBV28, the J gene TRBJ1-5; D perhaps matches TRBD1 (5 bases). This CDR3 spans 13 amino acids. The V gene's germline CDR1 is MDHEN and CDR2 SYDVKM. Trimming took off 5 bases at V and 9 bases at J, with 14 bases between the two ends. CDR3 DNA sequence: TGTGCCAGCAGTCCCGGGGACTTCGGGCCCCAGCATTTT. This encodes CASSPGDFGPQHF.

The chain uses TRBV3-1 (or the pseudogene TRBV3-2) and TRBJ1-1, with 8 bases that match TRBD1. The CDR3 extends over 14 amino acids. V lost 4 bases to trimming and J lost 1 base; unmatched junction nucleotides: 2. Germline V CDR1 and CDR2: LGHDT, YNNKEL (reference sequence). The CDR3 here is CASSLGQANTEAFF. The CDR3 DNA follows: TGTGCCAGCAGCCTGGGACAGGCGAACACTGAAGCTTTCTTT.

The chain joins TRBV5-1 to TRBJ2-3; the match to TRBD2 covers 7 bases. V was pared by 7 bases and J by 6 bases, with 11 bases of the junction left unmatched. CDR1 and CDR2 from the germline V gene are SGHRS and YFSETQ. The CDR3 totals 14 residues. The CDR3 reads CASRPGSGFDTQYF. The DNA for the CDR3 is TGCGCCAGCCGGCCGGGTAGCGGGTTTGATACGCAGTATTTT.

In this sample, this clone turned up many times. V gene TRBV15 combines with J gene TRBJ2-1; 10 positions agree with TRBD1. The trim removed 4 bases at V and 5 bases at J, leaving 8 bases unmatched. CDR3 length equals 16 residues. Looked up from germline, CDR1 is LNHNV and CDR2 is YYDKDF (reference sequence). CDR3 in amino acids: CATSTATGTGDNEQFF. The DNA of the CDR3 is TGTGCCACCAGCACCGCTACAGGGACAGGGGACAATGAGCAGTTCTTC.

The V call is TRBV25-1, the J call TRBJ1-1; possibly TRBD1 for D (6 bases). V shed 2 bases and J shed 10 bases, with 8 bases lying between them. CDR1 and CDR2 (germline): MGHDK, SYGVNS. CDR3 size: 11 residues. CDR3 protein: CASSETGRAFF. The DNA of the CDR3 is TGTGCCAGCAGTGAAACAGGGAGAGCTTTCTTT.

This clone was seen a handful of times. This chain joins TRBV6-5 and TRBJ1-3; D not certain. From germline, CDR1 is MNHEY and CDR2 SVGAGI. V was cut by 6 bases and J by 2 bases, with 11 bases left in between. The CDR3 length is 14 residues. CDR3 sequence: CASRTTKTGNTIYF. CDR3 DNA: TGTGCCAGCAGGACCACTAAGACTGGAAACACCATATATTTT.

V usage is TRBV14 and J usage is TRBJ1-4, with D perhaps TRBD1 (6 bases). The CDR3 consists of 16 residues. CDR1 and CDR2 from the germline V gene are SGHDN and FVKESK. Trimming left V 0 bases short and J 7 bases short, with 15 bases between. As DNA, the CDR3 is TGTGCCAGCAGCCAAGATCTAGCCAGGGGTGGTGAAAAACTGTTTTTT. It codes for CASSQDLARGGEKLFF.

The chain has TRBV28 and TRBJ1-5; no definite D call. The CDR3 contains 15 residues. CDR1 and CDR2 (germline): MDHEN, SYDVKM. The V gene lost 4 bases and the J gene lost 0 bases, with 10 bases spanning the gap. CDR3 residues: CASSSYQDSNQPQHF. The DNA for the CDR3 is TGTGCCAGCAGTTCCTATCAGGATAGCAATCAGCCCCAGCATTTT.

In this sample, this clone turned up once. This sequence joins TRBV6-6 and TRBJ1-6; TRBD1 is a possible D gene (6 bases). V was cut by 0 bases and J by 8 bases, with 14 bases left in between. The CDR3 sequence is 16 residues long. CDR1 is MNHNY and CDR2 is SVGAGI in the germline V gene (reference sequence). CDR3 DNA sequence: TGTGCCAGCAGTTACTCGTCGGGACATCGTGATTCACCCCTCCACTTT. Its translation: CASSYSSGHRDSPLHF.

J is TRBJ2-3 and V is TRBV28; 11 nucleotides align to TRBD1. Germline CDR1 and CDR2: MDHEN and SYDVKM. After removal of 6 bases from V and 5 bases from J, the junction contained 1 base not matched to a gene. The CDR3 runs to 13 residues. The CDR3 spells CASRGQGVDTQYF. CDR3 nucleotide sequence: TGTGCCAGCAGGGGACAGGGGGTAGATACGCAGTATTTT.

The V call is TRBV3-1 (or the pseudogene TRBV3-2), the J call TRBJ2-5; no definite D call. Trimming shortened V by 5 bases and J by 2 bases, and 6 bases separated the two germline ends. Germline CDR1 LGHDT, CDR2 YNNKEL (reference sequence). The CDR3 sequence is 12 residues long. The CDR3 DNA sequence: TGTGCCAGCAGCGCGGAACAAGAGACCCAGTACTTC. The encoded protein is CASSAEQETQYF.

For this clone: This may come from a read error, since a much larger clone is one base off. Other DNA variants within this sample encode the same CDR3. V and J are TRBV11-3 and TRBJ2-3, with 7 bases identical to TRBD2. This CDR3 has 14 amino acids. J lost 4 bases, V lost 1 base, and 2 bases had no gene match. From germline, CDR1 is SGHNT and CDR2 YENEEA. The CDR3 is CASSLGLAADTQYF. The CDR3 DNA reads TGTGCCAGCAGCTTAGGACTAGCCGCAGATACGCAGTATTTT.

V is TRBV28 and J is TRBJ2-3; D is unclear. CDR3 length: 15 residues. Germline V gene lookup returns CDR1 MDHEN and CDR2 SYDVKM. V was trimmed by 5 bases and J by 0 bases, leaving 12 bases between them. The chain's CDR3 is CASSGPHLSTDTQYF. CDR3 nucleotides: TGTGCCAGCAGTGGGCCTCACCTGAGCACAGATACGCAGTATTTT.

This clone has more than one count but fewer than ten. The chain recombines TRBV2 with TRBJ1-5; possibly TRBD1 for D (5 bases). The CDR3 has 12 residues. The germline V gene has CDR1 SNHLY and CDR2 FYNNEI. V lost 6 bases and J lost 6, with 9 bases in between. The CDR3 DNA follows: TGTGCCAGCAGACCCGGGGGTCAGCCCCAGCATTTT. Protein: CASRPGGQPQHF.

The chain couples TRBV27 to TRBJ1-2, with D possibly TRBD1 on 5 matching bases. CDR1 MNHEY and CDR2 SMNVEV come from the germline V gene (reference sequence). There are 12 residues in the CDR3. V was cut by 5 bases and J by 8 bases, with 12 bases left in between. CDR3 in DNA: TGTGCCAGCAGTGGGGGACTTTACGGCTACACCTTC. Translated: CASSGGLYGYTF.

The sample holds a few counts of this clone. The chain uses TRBV3-1 (or the pseudogene TRBV3-2) and TRBJ1-2, with D uncertain. Trimming pared 4 bases from V and 8 bases from J, leaving 17 bases between. CDR3 length: 14 residues. Germline CDR1 is LGHDT and CDR2 is YNNKEL (reference sequence). CDR3 sequence (DNA): TGTGCCAGCAGCCCGCTACGGGTGGAGGGAGGCTACACCTTC. As protein: CASSPLRVEGGYTF.

The chain joins TRBV27 to TRBJ1-5; 7 nucleotides match TRBD1. CDR1 and CDR2 (germline): MNHEY, SMNVEV (reference sequence). The CDR3 consists of 13 residues. The ends lost 10 bases at V and 11 bases at J; junction bases unmatched: 14. The CDR3 DNA is TGTGCCACTGTAACCGGGACAGAGGTCACCCAGCATTTT. Protein: CATVTGTEVTQHF.